This TCR beta chain appears in the sequencing data of a study of blood T cell repertoires in COVID-19. Study-wide context: COVID-19 samples, acute and convalescent, were from the United States, Italy and Spain. Sources were T cells, B-cell-depleted T cells, or PBMCs; the material itself was cDNA or gDNA.

At least ten counts were recorded for this clone. Authors' data handling: Reference gene primer amplification in the assay estimated nucleated cell counts. TCRdb keeps only in-frame clones here, not all; method: immunoSEQ multiplex PCR. The V and J calls and clone size are taken from that table; D and trimming were inferred from the DNA. The sample has 100,000 to 150,000 clones; over 75% are singletons. The germline V gene has CDR1 LNHDA and CDR2 SQIVND (reference sequence). The ends were cut back, 6 bases at V and 5 bases at J, with 10 bases in the middle. The CDR3 is 12 residues long. The TCR sequence derives from an elderly man with active or convalescent COVID-19. Sample: peripheral blood. The V gene is TRBV19, the J gene TRBJ2-5, with a tentative D call TRBD2 (6 bases). The CDR3 DNA sequence: TGTGCCAGTAGACAAAGCGGGGAGACCCAGTACTTC. Translated: CASRQSGETQYF.